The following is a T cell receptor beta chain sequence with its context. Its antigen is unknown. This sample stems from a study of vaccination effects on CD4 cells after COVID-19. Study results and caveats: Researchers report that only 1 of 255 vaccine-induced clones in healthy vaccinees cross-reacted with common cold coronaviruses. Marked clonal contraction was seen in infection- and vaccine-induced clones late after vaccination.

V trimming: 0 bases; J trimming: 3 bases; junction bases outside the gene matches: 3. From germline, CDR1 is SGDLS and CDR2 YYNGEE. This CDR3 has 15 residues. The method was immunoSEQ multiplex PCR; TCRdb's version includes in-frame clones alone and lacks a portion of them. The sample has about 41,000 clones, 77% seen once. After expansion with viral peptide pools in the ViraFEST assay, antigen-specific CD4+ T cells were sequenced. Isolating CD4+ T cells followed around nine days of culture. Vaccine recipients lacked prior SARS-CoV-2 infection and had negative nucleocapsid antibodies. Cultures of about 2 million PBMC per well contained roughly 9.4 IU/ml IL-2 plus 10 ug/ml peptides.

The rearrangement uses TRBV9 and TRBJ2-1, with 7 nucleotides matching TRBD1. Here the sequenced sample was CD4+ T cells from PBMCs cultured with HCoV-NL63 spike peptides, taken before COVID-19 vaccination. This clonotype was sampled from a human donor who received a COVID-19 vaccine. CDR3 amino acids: CASSVGQGFYNEQFF. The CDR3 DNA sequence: TGTGCCAGCAGCGTAGGACAGGGTTTCTACAATGAGCAGTTCTTC.